Listed below are T cell receptor beta chains from one sample, sequenced in a study of shared clonotypes between healthy human individuals. Profiled with immunoSEQ multiplex PCR; TCRdb holds only in-frame clones, not every one. The sample shows about 960,000 clones, about three quarters of them seen only once. Sequencing was done on a sample of memory CD4+ T cells sorted from blood. These TCRs come from a man aged 18 to 35 in good health. Each CDR3 is given with its conserved first and last residue. The order of the fields is CDR3 protein, CDR3 DNA, D gene, J gene, clone size, V gene. D genes are given only for firm matches. Clone size is stated in some rows and not others, as once, few, many or a class when expanded.

cdr3_aa: CASSLGSLETQYF; cdr3_nt: TGTGCCAGCAGCTTGGGTAGCTTAGAGACCCAGTACTTC; d_call: NA; j_call: TRBJ2-5; clone_size: NA; v_call: TRBV11-2
cdr3_aa: CASSQKLADYEQYF; cdr3_nt: TGTGCCAGCAGCCAGAAACTAGCGGATTACGAGCAGTACTTC; d_call: TRBD2; j_call: TRBJ2-7; clone_size: NA; v_call: TRBV6-6
cdr3_aa: CASSLAGQGAETQYF; cdr3_nt: TGTGCCAGCAGCTTGGCGGGACAGGGGGCAGAGACCCAGTACTTC; d_call: TRBD1; j_call: TRBJ2-5; clone_size: NA; v_call: TRBV5-4
cdr3_aa: CASGQDQRRLNTGELFF; cdr3_nt: TGCGCCAGCGGACAGGACCAGCGACGATTAAACACCGGGGAGCTGTTTTTT; d_call: TRBD1; j_call: TRBJ2-2; clone_size: once; v_call: TRBV10-2
cdr3_aa: CASKRFRQYF; cdr3_nt: TGTGCCAGTAAAAGGTTCCGCCAGTACTTC; d_call: NA; j_call: TRBJ2-7; clone_size: NA; v_call: TRBV19
cdr3_aa: CAISESGGVAGGRDTQYF; cdr3_nt: TGTGCCATCAGTGAGTCCGGGGGCGTAGCGGGAGGGAGAGATACGCAGTATTTT; d_call: TRBD2; j_call: TRBJ2-3; clone_size: NA; v_call: TRBV10-3
cdr3_aa: CASSLGPLLPQHF; cdr3_nt: TGTGCCAGCAGCTTAGGTCCTCTTTTGCCCCAGCATTTT; d_call: NA; j_call: TRBJ1-5; clone_size: NA; v_call: TRBV7-2
cdr3_aa: CATSRGSVGQETQYF; cdr3_nt: TGTGCCACCAGCAGAGGGAGCGTGGGGCAAGAGACCCAGTACTTC; d_call: NA; j_call: TRBJ2-5; clone_size: NA; v_call: TRBV15
cdr3_aa: CASSLRWDSFLTNEKLFF; cdr3_nt: TGTGCCAGCAGCTTACGGTGGGACAGTTTTCTAACTAATGAAAAACTGTTTTTT; d_call: TRBD1; j_call: TRBJ1-4; clone_size: NA; v_call: TRBV7-8
cdr3_aa: CAISDDPREPQHF; cdr3_nt: TGTGCCATCAGTGATGATCCTCGGGAGCCCCAGCATTTT; d_call: NA; j_call: TRBJ1-5; clone_size: NA; v_call: TRBV10-3
cdr3_aa: CASSSSGGSTDTQYF; cdr3_nt: TGTGCCAGCAGCTCAAGCGGGGGCAGCACAGATACGCAGTATTTT; d_call: TRBD2; j_call: TRBJ2-3; clone_size: NA; v_call: TRBV7-9
cdr3_aa: CASSPSTYPGNQPQHF; cdr3_nt: TGTGCCAGCTCACCCTCGACGTACCCGGGCAATCAGCCCCAGCATTTT; d_call: NA; j_call: TRBJ1-5; clone_size: NA; v_call: TRBV18
cdr3_aa: CSVEGQGTLEAFF; cdr3_nt: TGCAGCGTTGAAGGGCAGGGAACCCTTGAAGCTTTCTTT; d_call: NA; j_call: TRBJ1-1; clone_size: NA; v_call: TRBV29-1
cdr3_aa: CASSEAEISGSYGYTF; cdr3_nt: TGTGCCAGCAGTGAAGCGGAGATATCAGGGTCCTATGGCTACACCTTC; d_call: NA; j_call: TRBJ1-2; clone_size: NA; v_call: TRBV2
cdr3_aa: CASSWGLAGAYEQYF; cdr3_nt: TGCGCCAGCAGCTGGGGACTAGCGGGAGCCTACGAGCAGTACTTC; d_call: TRBD2; j_call: TRBJ2-7; clone_size: NA; v_call: TRBV5-1
cdr3_aa: CASSQVGPESAQYF; cdr3_nt: TGTGCCAGCAGTCAAGTCGGGCCCGAGTCGGCGCAGTACTTC; d_call: NA; j_call: TRBJ2-7; clone_size: NA; v_call: TRBV27
cdr3_aa: CASSVDLSALDGYTF; cdr3_nt: TGTGCCAGCAGCGTAGATTTGTCAGCCCTGGATGGCTACACCTTC; d_call: NA; j_call: TRBJ1-2; clone_size: once; v_call: TRBV9
cdr3_aa: CASRSTGNTEAFF; cdr3_nt: TGTGCCAGCAGATCTACAGGGAACACTGAAGCTTTCTTT; d_call: NA; j_call: TRBJ1-1; clone_size: NA; v_call: TRBV6-1
cdr3_aa: CASSSGQRDGYTF; cdr3_nt: TGTGCCAGCAGTTCGGGACAGAGGGATGGCTACACCTTC; d_call: TRBD1; j_call: TRBJ1-2; clone_size: NA; v_call: TRBV5-6
cdr3_aa: CASSFGTSGRSSVNEQYF; cdr3_nt: TGCGCCAGCAGCTTCGGGACTAGCGGGAGGTCGTCAGTCAACGAGCAGTACTTC; d_call: TRBD2; j_call: TRBJ2-7; clone_size: NA; v_call: TRBV5-1
cdr3_aa: CASSLVQGYEQYF; cdr3_nt: TGTGCCAGCAGCTTGGTCCAGGGCTACGAGCAGTACTTC; d_call: NA; j_call: TRBJ2-7; clone_size: NA; v_call: TRBV5-5
cdr3_aa: CASSLVASGSVGDTQYF; cdr3_nt: TGTGCCAGCAGCTTAGTCGCTAGCGGGAGTGTCGGGGATACGCAGTATTTT; d_call: TRBD2; j_call: TRBJ2-3; clone_size: NA; v_call: TRBV11-2
cdr3_aa: CASSSGTRNTGELFF; cdr3_nt: TGTGCCAGCAGCTCCGGGACACGGAACACCGGGGAGCTGTTTTTT; d_call: NA; j_call: TRBJ2-2; clone_size: NA; v_call: TRBV5-6
cdr3_aa: CASSGGARSDNEQFF; cdr3_nt: TGTGCCAGCAGCGGGGGGGCCCGCTCGGACAATGAGCAGTTCTTC; d_call: NA; j_call: TRBJ2-1; clone_size: NA; v_call: TRBV7-9
cdr3_aa: CSVEDRGHHNYGYTF; cdr3_nt: TGCAGCGTTGAAGACAGGGGCCACCATAACTATGGCTACACCTTC; d_call: NA; j_call: TRBJ1-2; clone_size: NA; v_call: TRBV29-1
cdr3_aa: CASSAWEDRNQPQHF; cdr3_nt: TGTGCCAGCTCAGCATGGGAGGACCGGAATCAGCCCCAGCATTTT; d_call: NA; j_call: TRBJ1-5; clone_size: NA; v_call: TRBV18
cdr3_aa: CASSLYRASYNSPLHF; cdr3_nt: TGTGCCAGCAGCCTATACAGGGCTTCCTATAATTCACCCCTCCACTTT; d_call: NA; j_call: TRBJ1-6; clone_size: NA; v_call: TRBV5-8
cdr3_aa: CASSVDRALQETQYF; cdr3_nt: TGTGCCAGCAGCGTGGACAGAGCGCTCCAAGAGACCCAGTACTTC; d_call: NA; j_call: TRBJ2-5; clone_size: NA; v_call: TRBV9
cdr3_aa: CASSESLLHYNSPLHF; cdr3_nt: TGTGCCAGCAGTGAATCCCTTCTCCACTATAATTCACCCCTCCACTTT; d_call: NA; j_call: TRBJ1-6; clone_size: NA; v_call: TRBV25-1
cdr3_aa: CASSSPGTPQYF; cdr3_nt: TGTGCCAGCAGCTCACCCGGGACCCCCCAGTACTTC; d_call: NA; j_call: TRBJ2-7; clone_size: many; v_call: TRBV6-5
cdr3_aa: CASSTKQETQYF; cdr3_nt: TGTGCCAGCTCTACCAAGCAGGAGACCCAGTACTTC; d_call: NA; j_call: TRBJ2-5; clone_size: NA; v_call: TRBV18
cdr3_aa: CASSQDGIAVTDTQYF; cdr3_nt: TGCGCCAGCAGCCAAGATGGAATAGCGGTCACAGATACGCAGTATTTT; d_call: NA; j_call: TRBJ2-3; clone_size: NA; v_call: TRBV4-1
cdr3_aa: CASSLVLNTGELFF; cdr3_nt: TGTGCTAGCAGCTTAGTACTGAACACCGGGGAGCTGTTTTTT; d_call: NA; j_call: TRBJ2-2; clone_size: NA; v_call: TRBV7-7
cdr3_aa: CSVDSETNTGELFF; cdr3_nt: TGCAGCGTTGATTCGGAAACGAACACCGGGGAGCTGTTTTTT; d_call: NA; j_call: TRBJ2-2; clone_size: NA; v_call: TRBV29-1
cdr3_aa: CASSVDGSGVSSYNEQFF; cdr3_nt: TGTGCCAGCAGCGTAGATGGGAGCGGGGTCAGCTCCTACAATGAGCAGTTCTTC; d_call: TRBD2; j_call: TRBJ2-1; clone_size: once; v_call: TRBV9
cdr3_aa: CASSDRGNTEAFF; cdr3_nt: TGCGCCAGTTCGGACAGGGGGAACACTGAAGCTTTCTTT; d_call: TRBD1; j_call: TRBJ1-1; clone_size: NA; v_call: TRBV5-1
cdr3_aa: CASSPDRGGTEAFF; cdr3_nt: TGTGCCAGCTCACCGGACAGGGGGGGCACTGAAGCTTTCTTT; d_call: TRBD1; j_call: TRBJ1-1; clone_size: NA; v_call: TRBV18
cdr3_aa: CASSLDRGLSGANVLTF; cdr3_nt: TGTGCCAGCAGCTTGGACAGGGGGCTTTCTGGGGCCAACGTCCTGACTTTC; d_call: TRBD1; j_call: TRBJ2-6; clone_size: few; v_call: TRBV5-4
cdr3_aa: CAWTRGQGNSPLHF; cdr3_nt: TGTGCCTGGACCCGGGGACAGGGGAATTCACCCCTCCACTTT; d_call: TRBD1; j_call: TRBJ1-6; clone_size: NA; v_call: TRBV30
cdr3_aa: CASREQGNTGELFF; cdr3_nt: TGCGCCAGCAGAGAACAGGGTAACACCGGGGAGCTGTTTTTT; d_call: NA; j_call: TRBJ2-2; clone_size: few; v_call: TRBV5-1
cdr3_aa: CASSQDRPPYSGNTIYF; cdr3_nt: TGCGCCAGCAGCCAAGATCGGCCGCCCTACTCTGGAAACACCATATATTTT; d_call: NA; j_call: TRBJ1-3; clone_size: NA; v_call: TRBV4-3
cdr3_aa: CASSSQGDGYTF; cdr3_nt: TGCGCCAGCAGCTCTCAGGGCGATGGCTACACCTTC; d_call: NA; j_call: TRBJ1-2; clone_size: NA; v_call: TRBV5-1
cdr3_aa: CASSFNTAPGTGELFF; cdr3_nt: TGTGCCAGCAGCTTCAACACAGCGCCGGGCACCGGGGAGCTGTTTTTT; d_call: NA; j_call: TRBJ2-2; clone_size: many; v_call: TRBV11-1
cdr3_aa: CASSLGFGSPGYTF; cdr3_nt: TGTGCCAGCAGCTTGGGTTTCGGATCCCCGGGCTACACCTTC; d_call: NA; j_call: TRBJ1-2; clone_size: once; v_call: TRBV5-8
cdr3_aa: CASRWTSAQETQYF; cdr3_nt: TGTGCCAGCAGATGGACTAGCGCCCAAGAGACCCAGTACTTC; d_call: TRBD2; j_call: TRBJ2-5; clone_size: few; v_call: TRBV7-2
cdr3_aa: CASSYPREGYEQFF; cdr3_nt: TGTGCCAGCAGTTACCCGAGAGAGGGCTATGAGCAGTTCTTC; d_call: NA; j_call: TRBJ2-1; clone_size: NA; v_call: TRBV6-6